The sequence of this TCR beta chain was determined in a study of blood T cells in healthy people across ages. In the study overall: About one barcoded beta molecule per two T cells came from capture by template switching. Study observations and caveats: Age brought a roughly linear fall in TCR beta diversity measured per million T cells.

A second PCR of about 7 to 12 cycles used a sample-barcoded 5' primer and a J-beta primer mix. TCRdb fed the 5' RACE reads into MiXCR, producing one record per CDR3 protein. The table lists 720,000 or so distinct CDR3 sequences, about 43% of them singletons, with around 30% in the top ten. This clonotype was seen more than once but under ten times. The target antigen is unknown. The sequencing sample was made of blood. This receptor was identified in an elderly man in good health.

This CDR3 reads CASSSPRGSSGGQETQYF. DNA for the CDR3: TGTGCCAGCAGTTCCCCCCGAGGGTCTAGCGGGGGACAAGAGACCCAGTACTTC. The chain is built from TRBV6-2 or TRBV6-3 and TRBJ2-5; TRBD2 matches 10 bases. The CDR3 contains 18 residues. The germline V gene encodes CDR1 MNHEY and CDR2 SVGEGT. The V gene end was trimmed by 4 bases and the J gene end by 2 bases; junction bases not matched to a gene: 13.